Presented here are 6 T cell receptor beta chains from one specimen sequenced in a study of human T cells and chemical hapten exposure. This sample's time point: patch test 2, 6 weeks after DPC sensitization. Treatment in this sample: therapeutic diphenylcyclopropenone sensitization with weekly scalp DPC. TCRdb recomputed calls from the RACE reads with MiXCR, one row per CDR3 protein. Here the sample spans fewer than 150,000 distinct CDR3 sequences, 10% to 15% being singletons. This specimen was whole blood, taken in connection with sensitization to the hapten diphenylcyclopropenone (DPC). These receptors all stem from a woman aged 45-60 years with alopecia areata. Some clones in this sample may be carry-over from other donors' samples.

The genes are TRBV5-1 and TRBJ2-3; D is unclear. This CDR3 spans 12 amino acids. V shed 3 bases and J shed 6 bases, with 8 bases lying between them. Germline CDR1 reads SGHRS; CDR2 reads YFSETQ. The CDR3 bases are TGCGCCAGCAGCTCCCCCCGGGATACGCAGTATTTT. Its translation is CASSSPRDTQYF.

In its sample, this clonotype was seen a few times. This chain connects TRBV9 to TRBJ2-7; 9 nucleotides agree with TRBD1. After removal of 4 bases from V and 2 bases from J, the junction contained 7 bases not matched to a gene. This CDR3 comprises 15 residues. Germline CDR1 and CDR2: SGDLS and YYNGEE. The CDR3 sequence: CASSLEDRGPYEQYF. The DNA for the CDR3 is TGTGCCAGCAGCCTTGAGGACAGGGGTCCCTACGAGCAGTACTTC.

This clonotype was counted between two and nine times. The rearrangement uses TRBV11-2 and TRBJ2-5; D not certain. CDR1 SGHAT and CDR2 FQNNGV come from the germline V gene. The CDR3 is 15 residues long. Between the trimmed V and J ends, which lost 0 bases and 5 bases, there was a span of 13 bases. CDR3 DNA: TGTGCCAGCAGCTTAGATCTGGCCTCAAGGGAGACCCAGTACTTC. It encodes CASSLDLASRETQYF.

The chain has TRBV9 and TRBJ2-1; the match to TRBD2 covers 8 bases. Germline V CDR1 and CDR2: SGDLS, YYNGEE. There are 20 residues in the CDR3. Trimming cost V 4 bases and J 3 bases; bases outside gene matches: 21. As DNA, the CDR3 is TGTGCCAGCAGCCCTCGGGTAAAATCCCGAGGCGGGAGGAGCTACAATGAGCAGTTCTTC. This sequence encodes CASSPRVKSRGGRSYNEQFF. Complete variable domain (other parts from reference TRBV9 and TRBJ2-1): DSGVTQTPKHLITATGQRVTLRCSPRSGDLSVYWYQQSLDQGLQFLIQYYNGEERAKGNILERFSAQQFPDLHSELNLSSLELGDSALYFCASSPRVKSRGGRSYNEQFFGPGTRLTVL.

There are many counts of this clonotype. The chain uses TRBV9 and TRBJ2-7; no clear D gene. Deletions cut 1 base from V and 3 bases from J, with 11 bases between. Germline assignment: CDR1 SGDLS and CDR2 YYNGEE. This CDR3 region has 14 residues. The CDR3 DNA is TGTGCCAGCAGCGTAAATCCGGTGGGCTACGAGCAGTACTTC. Amino acid sequence: CASSVNPVGYEQYF. Full variable domain (remainder filled in from reference TRBV9 and TRBJ2-7): DSGVTQTPKHLITATGQRVTLRCSPRSGDLSVYWYQQSLDQGLQFLIQYYNGEERAKGNILERFSAQQFPDLHSELNLSSLELGDSALYFCASSVNPVGYEQYFGPGTRLTVT.

This clonotype was recorded many times. The V call is TRBV11-2, the J call TRBJ1-2; unclear D gene. Germline V lookup: CDR1 SGHAT, CDR2 FQNNGV. The CDR3 has 12 residues. Trimming took 3 bases from V and 8 from J, leaving 10 bases between them. The CDR3 loop reads CASSLGIRGYTF. DNA of the CDR3: TGTGCCAGCAGCTTGGGGATCAGAGGCTACACCTTC.